The rows below give T cell receptor beta chains drawn from one sample of a study of T cell repertoires in cytomegalovirus infection. MiXCR, applied by TCRdb to the reads, yields one record per CDR3 protein. The table records roughly 760,000 distinct CDR3 sequences, less than 40% of them present only once. Material for sequencing was PBMCs. Receptors originate from a human donor in good health (CMV status not recorded). Some clones in this sample may be carry-over from other donors' samples. Both conserved end residues are part of each CDR3. D genes are given only for firm matches. Not every row has a clone size; where given, it reads once, few, many or a size class.

V	D	size	J	DNA	CDR3
TRBV28	.	.	TRBJ2-5	TGTGCCAGCAGTTACGGGACAGTCGGGAGAACCCAGTACTTC	CASSYGTVGRTQYF
TRBV7-2	.	.	TRBJ1-2	TGTGCCAGCAGTTCCGGACCGGGAACGGAGGGCTACACCTTC	CASSSGPGTEGYTF
TRBV7-9	.	.	TRBJ1-4	TGTGCCAGCATGTCCCCAACTAATGAAAAACTGTTTTTT	CASMSPTNEKLFF
TRBV20-1	.	.	TRBJ1-2	TGCAGTGCTAGAGTCAGGAAGGACCCCAACTATGGCTACACCTTC	CSARVRKDPNYGYTF
TRBV7-2	TRBD1	.	TRBJ2-3	TGTGCCAGCAGCGGGGGACAGGCTTACACAGAGACGCAGTATTTT	CASSGGQAYTETQYF
TRBV27	.	.	TRBJ2-1	TGTGCCAGCAGTTTATGGAGCGGCGACGATGAGCAGTTCTTC	CASSLWSGDDEQFF
TRBV20-1	.	.	TRBJ2-6	TGCAGTGCTACCGACTCTGGGGCCAACGTCCTGACTTTC	CSATDSGANVLTF
TRBV7-2	.	many	TRBJ2-5	TGTGCCAGCAGCTTAGGAGCGGGACAGTCGGGCCAAGAGACCCAGTACTTC	CASSLGAGQSGQETQYF
TRBV12-3/TRBV12-4	TRBD1	few	TRBJ1-1	TGTGCCAGCAGTCCACAGGGACAGGGGAAAGCTTTCTTT	CASSPQGQGKAFF
TRBV29-1	TRBD1	.	TRBJ2-5	TGCAGCGTTGCCGACAGGGGCCAGGAGACCCAGTACTTC	CSVADRGQETQYF
TRBV4-1	.	few	TRBJ2-3	TGCGCCAGCAGCCAACAGGGGAACACAGATACGCAGTATTTT	CASSQQGNTDTQYF
TRBV20-1	.	.	TRBJ2-1	TGCAGTGCCAGTTGGGGAAAGTCGAGCTCCTACAATGAGCAGTTCTTC	CSASWGKSSSYNEQFF
TRBV5-1	.	.	TRBJ2-7	TGCGCCAGCAGGGGCCCGGGATACGAGCAGTACTTC	CASRGPGYEQYF
TRBV28	TRBD1	many	TRBJ2-4	TGTGCCAGCAGTGAGGGGGCAGGAAACATTCAGTACTTC	CASSEGAGNIQYF
TRBV7-8	TRBD2	few	TRBJ2-7	TGTGCCAGCAGCCCCAACCCGGGGGGTAGCGGATCCTACGAGCAGTACTTC	CASSPNPGGSGSYEQYF
TRBV6-1	.	few	TRBJ1-1	TGTGCCAGCAGTGAATGGGTTGGAACTGAAGCTTTCTTT	CASSEWVGTEAFF
TRBV4-1	TRBD2	few	TRBJ2-3	TGCGCCAGCAGCCAGCTTAGGACTAGCGGGGGGGCCGTCGCAGATACGCAGTATTTT	CASSQLRTSGGAVADTQYF